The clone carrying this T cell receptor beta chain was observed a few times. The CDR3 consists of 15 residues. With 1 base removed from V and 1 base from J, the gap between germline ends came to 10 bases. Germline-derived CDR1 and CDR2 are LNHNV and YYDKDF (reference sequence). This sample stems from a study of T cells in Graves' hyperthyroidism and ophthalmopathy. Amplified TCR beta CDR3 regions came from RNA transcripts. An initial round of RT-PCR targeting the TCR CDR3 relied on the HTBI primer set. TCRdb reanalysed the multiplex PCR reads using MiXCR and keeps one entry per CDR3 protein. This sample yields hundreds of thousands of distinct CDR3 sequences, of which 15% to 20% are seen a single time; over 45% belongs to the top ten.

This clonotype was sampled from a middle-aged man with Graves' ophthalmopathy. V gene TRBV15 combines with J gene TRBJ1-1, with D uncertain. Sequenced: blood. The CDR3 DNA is TGTGCCACCAGCAGAGCCCGAGCCCGGAACACTGAAGCTTTCTTT. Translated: CATSRARARNTEAFF.